This T cell receptor beta chain derives from a study of shared clonotypes between healthy human individuals. Regarding this clone: Its target is not known.

In the original workflow: ImmunoSEQ sequences covered only the junction and lacked quality scores; filtering therefore differed. Using immunoSEQ multiplex PCR, the repertoire was profiled, and TCRdb retains in-frame clones only, with some absent. From that table come the V and J calls and clone size; the DNA was used to work out D and trimming. Among 900,000 to 1,200,000 clones listed, more than 75% were seen once. Regarding the study as a whole: Clonotype sharing across donors was expected to vary with sequencing depth. Shared clonotypes: approximately 4.5% naive CD4, about 4% naive CD8, less than 2.5% memory CD4, under 0.45% memory CD8. A small donor pool kept down the genetic and exposure-history diversity that was represented.

The ends were cut back, 6 bases at V and 4 bases at J, with 17 bases in the middle. Germline V gives CDR1 SQVTM, CDR2 ANQGSEA. The CDR3 is 14 residues long. Sequenced input: memory CD4+ T cells from PBMCs. Subset in this sample: CD45RA-negative fraction. The J gene is TRBJ2-3, the V gene TRBV29-1; D gene unclear. This clonotype was obtained from a man aged 18 to 35 in good health. Some clones in this sample may be carry-over from other donors' samples. The CDR3 DNA follows: TGCAGCGTCTCCTCCGGGCAAAAGGCAGATACGCAGTATTTT. It codes for CSVSSGQKADTQYF.